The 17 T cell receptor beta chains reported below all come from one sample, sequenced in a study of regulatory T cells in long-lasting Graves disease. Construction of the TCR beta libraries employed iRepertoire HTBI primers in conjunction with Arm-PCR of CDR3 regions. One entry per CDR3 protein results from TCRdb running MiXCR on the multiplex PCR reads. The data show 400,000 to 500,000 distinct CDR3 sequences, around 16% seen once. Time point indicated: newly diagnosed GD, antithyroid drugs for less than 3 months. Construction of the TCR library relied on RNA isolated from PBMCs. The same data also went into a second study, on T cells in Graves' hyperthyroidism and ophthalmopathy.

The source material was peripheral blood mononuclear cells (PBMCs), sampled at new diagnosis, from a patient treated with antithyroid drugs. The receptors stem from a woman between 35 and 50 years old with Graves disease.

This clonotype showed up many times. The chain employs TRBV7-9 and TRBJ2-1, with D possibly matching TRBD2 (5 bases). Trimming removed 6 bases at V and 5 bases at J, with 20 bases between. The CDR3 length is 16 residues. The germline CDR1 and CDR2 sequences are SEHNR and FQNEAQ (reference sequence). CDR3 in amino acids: CASRVGGSIGDNEQFF. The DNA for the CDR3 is TGTGCCAGCAGGGTGGGTGGGAGCATTGGGGACAATGAGCAGTTCTTC.

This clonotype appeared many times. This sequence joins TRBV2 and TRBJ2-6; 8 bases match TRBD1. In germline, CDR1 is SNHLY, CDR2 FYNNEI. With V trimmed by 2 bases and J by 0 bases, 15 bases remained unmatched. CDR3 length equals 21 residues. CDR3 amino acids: CASSEYSAVDREYSGANVLTF. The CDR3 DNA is TGTGCCAGCAGTGAATACTCCGCGGTGGACAGGGAATACTCTGGGGCCAACGTCCTGACTTTC.

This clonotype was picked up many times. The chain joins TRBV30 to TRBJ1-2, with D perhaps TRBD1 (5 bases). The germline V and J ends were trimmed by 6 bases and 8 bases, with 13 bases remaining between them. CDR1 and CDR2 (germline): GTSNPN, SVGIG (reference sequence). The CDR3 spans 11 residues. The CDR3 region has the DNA TGTGCCTGCCTGTCCGGGGCGGGCTACACCTTC. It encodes CACLSGAGYTF. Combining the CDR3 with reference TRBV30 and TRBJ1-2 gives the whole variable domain SQTIHQWPATLVQPVGSPLSLECTVEGTSNPNLYWYRQAAGRGLQLLFYSVGIGQISSEVPQNLSASRPQDRQFILSSKKLLLSDSGFYLCACLSGAGYTFGSGTRLTVV.

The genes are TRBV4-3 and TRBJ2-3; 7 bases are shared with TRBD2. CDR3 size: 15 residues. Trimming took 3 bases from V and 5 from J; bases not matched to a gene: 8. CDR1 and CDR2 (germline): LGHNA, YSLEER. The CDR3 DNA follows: TGCGCCAGCAGCCAGAGTACTAGCGAGGTAGATACGCAGTATTTT. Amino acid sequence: CASSQSTSEVDTQYF.

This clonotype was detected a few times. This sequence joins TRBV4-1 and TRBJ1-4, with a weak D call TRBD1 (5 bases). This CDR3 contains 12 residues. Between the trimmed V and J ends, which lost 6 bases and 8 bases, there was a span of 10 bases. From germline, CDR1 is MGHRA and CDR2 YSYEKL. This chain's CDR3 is CASRWQGEKLFF. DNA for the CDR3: TGCGCCAGCAGATGGCAGGGAGAAAAACTGTTTTTT.

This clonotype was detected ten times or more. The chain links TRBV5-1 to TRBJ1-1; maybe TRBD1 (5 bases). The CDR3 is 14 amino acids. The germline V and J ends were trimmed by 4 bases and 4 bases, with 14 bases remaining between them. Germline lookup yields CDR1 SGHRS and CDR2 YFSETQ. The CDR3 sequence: CASSQITGGTEAFF. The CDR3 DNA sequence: TGCGCCAGCAGCCAGATTACCGGGGGCACTGAAGCTTTCTTT.

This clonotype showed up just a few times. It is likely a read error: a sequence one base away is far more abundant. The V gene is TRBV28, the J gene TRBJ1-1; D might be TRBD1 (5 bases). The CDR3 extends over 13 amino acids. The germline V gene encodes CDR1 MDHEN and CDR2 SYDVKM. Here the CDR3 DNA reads TGTGCCAACAGTTTTACAGGGAACACTGAAGCTTTCTTT. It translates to CANSFTGNTEAFF. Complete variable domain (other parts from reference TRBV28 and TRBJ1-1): DVKVTQSSRYLVKRTGEKVFLECVQDMDHENMFWYRQDPGLGLRLIYFSYDVKMKEKGDIPEGYSVSREKKERFSLILESASTNQTSMYLCANSFTGNTEAFFGQGTRLTVV.

CDR3 residues: CASSRDRGGDTQYF. Here the CDR3 DNA reads TGTGCCAGCAGCCGAGACAGGGGTGGAGATACGCAGTATTTT. The chain joins TRBV4-2 to TRBJ2-3; 8 bases align to TRBD1. The CDR3 consists of 14 residues. Germline V lookup: CDR1 LGHNA, CDR2 YNFKEQ. With 4 bases clipped from V and 5 bases from J, the junction kept 5 bases outside the gene matches.

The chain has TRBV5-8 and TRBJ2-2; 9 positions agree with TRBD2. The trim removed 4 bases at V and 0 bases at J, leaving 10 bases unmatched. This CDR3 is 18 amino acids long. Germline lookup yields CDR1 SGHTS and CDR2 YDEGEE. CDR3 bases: TGTGCCAGCAGCCAAAGCTGGCTAGCGGGGACGAACACCGGGGAGCTGTTTTTT. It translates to CASSQSWLAGTNTGELFF. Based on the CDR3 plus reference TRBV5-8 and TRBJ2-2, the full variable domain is EAGVTQSPTHLIKTRGQQATLRCSPISGHTSVYWYQQALGLGLQFLLWYDEGEERNRGNFPPRFSGRQFPNYSSELNVNALELEDSALYLCASSQSWLAGTNTGELFFGEGSRLTVL.

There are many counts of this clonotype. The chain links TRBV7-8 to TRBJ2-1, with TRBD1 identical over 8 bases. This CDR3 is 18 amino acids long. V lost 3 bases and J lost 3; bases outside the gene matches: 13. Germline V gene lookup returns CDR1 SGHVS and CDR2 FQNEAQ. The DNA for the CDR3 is TGTGCCAGCAGCTTTATCCGACCCGGGACAGGATTCTACAATGAGCAGTTCTTC. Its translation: CASSFIRPGTGFYNEQFF. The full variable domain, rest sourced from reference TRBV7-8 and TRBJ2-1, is GAGVSQSPRYKVAKRGQDVALRCDPISGHVSLFWYQQALGQGPEFLTYFQNEAQLDKSGLPSDRFFAERPEGSVSTLKIQRTQQEDSAVYLCASSFIRPGTGFYNEQFFGPGTRLTVL.

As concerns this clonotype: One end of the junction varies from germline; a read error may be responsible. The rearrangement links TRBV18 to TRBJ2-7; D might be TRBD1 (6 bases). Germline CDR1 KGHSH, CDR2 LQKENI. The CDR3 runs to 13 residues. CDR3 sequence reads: CASSAPGVYEQYF. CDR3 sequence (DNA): TGTGCCAGCTCAGCACCAGGGGTCTACGAGCAGTACTTC.

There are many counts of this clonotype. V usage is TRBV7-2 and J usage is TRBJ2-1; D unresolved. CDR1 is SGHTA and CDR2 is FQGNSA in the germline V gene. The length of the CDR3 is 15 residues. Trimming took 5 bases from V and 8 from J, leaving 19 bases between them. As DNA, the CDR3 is TGTGCCAGCAGCCCCTCTCCGTGGCAGTCCCATGAGCAGTTCTTC. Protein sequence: CASSPSPWQSHEQFF.

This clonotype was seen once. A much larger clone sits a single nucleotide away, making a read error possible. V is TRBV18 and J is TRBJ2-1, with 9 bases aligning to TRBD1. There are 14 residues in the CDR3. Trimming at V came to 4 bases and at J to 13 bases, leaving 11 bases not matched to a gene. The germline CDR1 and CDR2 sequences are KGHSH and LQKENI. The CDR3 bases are TGTGCCAGCTCACTCTACAGGGGGCAAGAGACCCAGTTCTTC. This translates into CASSLYRGQETQFF.

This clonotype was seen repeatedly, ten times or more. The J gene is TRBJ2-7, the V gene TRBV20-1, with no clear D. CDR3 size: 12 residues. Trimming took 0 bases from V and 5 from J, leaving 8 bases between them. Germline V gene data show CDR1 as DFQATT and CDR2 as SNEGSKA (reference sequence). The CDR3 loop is CSARDEGDEQYF. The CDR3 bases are TGCAGTGCTAGAGATGAAGGAGACGAGCAGTACTTC.

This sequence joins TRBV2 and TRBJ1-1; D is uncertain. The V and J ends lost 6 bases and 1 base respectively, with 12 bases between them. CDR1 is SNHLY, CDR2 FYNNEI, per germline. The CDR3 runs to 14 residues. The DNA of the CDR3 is TGTGCCAGCAGAATGCGTACACAGAACACTGAAGCTTTCTTT. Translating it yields CASRMRTQNTEAFF.

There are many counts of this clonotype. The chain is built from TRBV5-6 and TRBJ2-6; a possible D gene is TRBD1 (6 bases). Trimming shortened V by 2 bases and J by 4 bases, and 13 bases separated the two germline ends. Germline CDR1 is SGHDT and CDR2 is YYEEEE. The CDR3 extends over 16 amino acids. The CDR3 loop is CASSLGQSVGANVLTF. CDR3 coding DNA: TGTGCCAGCAGCTTAGGACAGAGCGTCGGGGCCAACGTCCTGACTTTC.

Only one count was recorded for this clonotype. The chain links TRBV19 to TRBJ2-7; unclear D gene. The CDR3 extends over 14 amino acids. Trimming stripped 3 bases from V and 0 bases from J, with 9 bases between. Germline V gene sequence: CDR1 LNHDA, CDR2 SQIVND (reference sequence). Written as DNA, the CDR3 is TGTGCCAGTAGTATTGCGGAAGACTCCTACGAGCAGTACTTC. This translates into CASSIAEDSYEQYF.